The clone carrying this T cell receptor (beta chain) was found many times. Its antigen is currently unknown. The data were taken from a study of T cells after yellow fever vaccination. General study points: Though weaker, the secondary response peaked faster, on day 5 versus 15. Most clones from primary vaccination were detected again post-booster (approximately 96% CD4, about 88% CD8).

J was trimmed by 3 bases and V by 3 bases; bases with no gene match: 6. This CDR3 comprises 16 residues. Germline-derived CDR1 and CDR2 are SGHTA and FQGNSA. From the 5' RACE reads, TCRdb called clonotypes with MiXCR, one entry per CDR3 protein. Of just under 600,000 distinct CDR3 sequences listed, 13% are singletons. This TCR derives from a man aged 25 to 45 who received the YFV17D yellow fever vaccine. V and J are TRBV7-2 and TRBJ2-3; 10 bases agree with TRBD2. Specimen: PBMCs, collected on the day of the yellow fever booster vaccination. In nucleotides, the CDR3 is TGTGCCAGCAGCTTCCGACTAGCGGGTACGACAGATACGCAGTATTTT. This sequence encodes CASSFRLAGTTDTQYF.